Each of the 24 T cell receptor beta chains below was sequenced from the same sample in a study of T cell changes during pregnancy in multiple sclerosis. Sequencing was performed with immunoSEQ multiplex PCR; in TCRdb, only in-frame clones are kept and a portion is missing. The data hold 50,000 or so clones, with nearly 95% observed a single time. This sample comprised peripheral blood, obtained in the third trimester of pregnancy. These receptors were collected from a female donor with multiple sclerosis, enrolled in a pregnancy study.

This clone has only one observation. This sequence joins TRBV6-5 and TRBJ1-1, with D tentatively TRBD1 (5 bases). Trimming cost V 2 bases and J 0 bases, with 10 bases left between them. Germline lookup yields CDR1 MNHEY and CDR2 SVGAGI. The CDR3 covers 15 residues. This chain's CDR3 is CASSYVGGVNTEAFF. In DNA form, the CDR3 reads TGTGCCAGCAGTTACGTTGGAGGGGTGAACACTGAAGCTTTCTTT.

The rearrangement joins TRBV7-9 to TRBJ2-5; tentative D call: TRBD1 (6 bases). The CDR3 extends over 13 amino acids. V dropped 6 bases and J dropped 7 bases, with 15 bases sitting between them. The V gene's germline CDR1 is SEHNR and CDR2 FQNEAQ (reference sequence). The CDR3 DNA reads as TGTGCCAGCAGTTTACAGGGATCCCGGACCCAGTACTTC. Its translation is CASSLQGSRTQYF.

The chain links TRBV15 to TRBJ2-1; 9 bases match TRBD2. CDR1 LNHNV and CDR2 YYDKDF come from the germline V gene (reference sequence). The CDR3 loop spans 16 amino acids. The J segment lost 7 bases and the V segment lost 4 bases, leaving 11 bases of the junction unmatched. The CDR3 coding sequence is TGTGCCACCAGCAAAGGAGGCGGGAGGGCCGAAAATGAGCAGTTCTTC. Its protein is CATSKGGGRAENEQFF.

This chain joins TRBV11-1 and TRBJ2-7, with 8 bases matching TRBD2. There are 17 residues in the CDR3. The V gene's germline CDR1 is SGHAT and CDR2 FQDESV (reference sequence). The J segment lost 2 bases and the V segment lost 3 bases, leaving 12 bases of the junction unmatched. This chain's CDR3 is CASSFGAGGHQPYEQYF. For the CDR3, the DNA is TGTGCCAGCAGCTTCGGGGCGGGAGGCCACCAACCCTACGAGCAGTACTTC. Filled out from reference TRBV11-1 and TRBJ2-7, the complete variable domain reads EAEVAQSPRYKITEKSQAVAFWCDPISGHATLYWYRQILGQGPELLVQFQDESVVDDSQLPKDRFSAERLKGVDSTLKIQPAELGDSAMYLCASSFGAGGHQPYEQYFGPGTRLTVT.

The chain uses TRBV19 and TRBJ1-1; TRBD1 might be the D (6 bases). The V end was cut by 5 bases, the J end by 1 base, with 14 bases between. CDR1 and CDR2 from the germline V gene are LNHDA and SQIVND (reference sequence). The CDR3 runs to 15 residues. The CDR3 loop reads CASSWEGTPNTEAFF. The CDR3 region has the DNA TGTGCCAGTAGTTGGGAAGGGACACCGAACACTGAAGCTTTCTTT.

The CDR3 reads CASRTSGAQETQYF. CDR3 coding DNA: TGTGCCAGCAGGACTAGCGGAGCTCAAGAGACCCAGTACTTC. The chain recombines TRBV25-1 with TRBJ2-5, with 9 bases identical to TRBD2. The CDR3 consists of 14 residues. The germline gives CDR1 MGHDK, CDR2 SYGVNS. The ends lost 6 bases at V and 2 bases at J; junction bases unmatched: 4.

The chain's CDR3 is CASSIGLVAEAFF. The DNA for the CDR3 is TGTGCCAGTAGTATAGGGTTAGTAGCTGAAGCTTTCTTT. This rearrangement joins TRBV19 to TRBJ1-1; D is undetermined. The V gene lost 1 base and the J gene lost 6 bases, with 9 bases spanning the gap. Per the germline V gene, CDR1 is LNHDA and CDR2 is SQIVND (reference sequence). There are 13 residues in the CDR3.

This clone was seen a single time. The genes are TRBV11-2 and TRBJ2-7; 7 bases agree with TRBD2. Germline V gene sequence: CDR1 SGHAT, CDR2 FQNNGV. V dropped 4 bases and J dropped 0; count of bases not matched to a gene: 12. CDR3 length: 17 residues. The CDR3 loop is CASSSGGGGSDSYEQYF. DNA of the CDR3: TGTGCCAGCAGCTCCGGGGGTGGCGGGAGCGACTCCTACGAGCAGTACTTC.

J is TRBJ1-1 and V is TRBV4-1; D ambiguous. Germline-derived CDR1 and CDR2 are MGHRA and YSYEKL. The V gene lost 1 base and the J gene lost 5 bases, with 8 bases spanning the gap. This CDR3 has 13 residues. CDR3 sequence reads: CASSQVDRTEAFF. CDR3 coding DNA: TGCGCCAGCAGCCAAGTAGATCGGACTGAAGCTTTCTTT.

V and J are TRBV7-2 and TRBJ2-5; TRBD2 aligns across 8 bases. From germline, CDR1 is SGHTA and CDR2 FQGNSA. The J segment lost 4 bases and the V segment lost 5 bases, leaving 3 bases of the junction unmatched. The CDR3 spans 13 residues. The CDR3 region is CASSRAGGETQYF. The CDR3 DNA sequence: TGTGCCAGCAGCCGCGCGGGAGGAGAGACCCAGTACTTC.

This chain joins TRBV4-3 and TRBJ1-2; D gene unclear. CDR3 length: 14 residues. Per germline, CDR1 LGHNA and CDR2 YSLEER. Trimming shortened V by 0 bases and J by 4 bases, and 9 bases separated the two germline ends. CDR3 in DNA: TGCGCCAGCAGCCAAGACTCCAGTTCCTATGGCTACACCTTC. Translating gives CASSQDSSSYGYTF.

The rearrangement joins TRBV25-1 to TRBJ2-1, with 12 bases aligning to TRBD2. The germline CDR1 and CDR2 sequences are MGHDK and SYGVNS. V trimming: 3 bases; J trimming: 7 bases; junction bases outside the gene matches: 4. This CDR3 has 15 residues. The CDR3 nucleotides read TGTGCCAGCAGTGAGACTAGCGGGAGACTTAATGAGCAGTTCTTC. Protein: CASSETSGRLNEQFF.

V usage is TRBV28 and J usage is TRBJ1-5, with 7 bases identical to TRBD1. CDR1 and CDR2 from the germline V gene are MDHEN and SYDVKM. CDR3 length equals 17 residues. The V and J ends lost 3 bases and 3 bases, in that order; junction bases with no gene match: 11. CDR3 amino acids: CASSFLQGFGVNQPQHF. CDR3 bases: TGTGCCAGCAGTTTCCTACAGGGGTTTGGGGTCAATCAGCCCCAGCATTTT.

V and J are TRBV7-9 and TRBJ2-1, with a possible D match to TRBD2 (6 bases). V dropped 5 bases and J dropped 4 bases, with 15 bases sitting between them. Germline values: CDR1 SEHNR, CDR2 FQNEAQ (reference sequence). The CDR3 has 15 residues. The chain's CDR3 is CASSPIASEYNEQFF. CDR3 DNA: TGTGCCAGCAGCCCCATAGCTAGCGAATACAATGAGCAGTTCTTC.

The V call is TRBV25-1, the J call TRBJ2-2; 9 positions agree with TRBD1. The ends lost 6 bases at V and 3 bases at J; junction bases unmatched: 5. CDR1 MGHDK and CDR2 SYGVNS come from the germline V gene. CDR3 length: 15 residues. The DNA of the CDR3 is TGTGCCAGCAGCGACAGGGGGGAGGACACCGGGGAGCTGTTTTTT. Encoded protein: CASSDRGEDTGELFF.

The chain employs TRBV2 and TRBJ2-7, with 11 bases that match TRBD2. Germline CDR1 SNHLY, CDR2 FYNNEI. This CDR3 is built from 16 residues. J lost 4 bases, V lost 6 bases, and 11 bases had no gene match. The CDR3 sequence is CASREAPGLAAYEQYF. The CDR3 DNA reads TGTGCCAGCAGGGAGGCTCCGGGACTAGCGGCTTACGAGCAGTACTTC.

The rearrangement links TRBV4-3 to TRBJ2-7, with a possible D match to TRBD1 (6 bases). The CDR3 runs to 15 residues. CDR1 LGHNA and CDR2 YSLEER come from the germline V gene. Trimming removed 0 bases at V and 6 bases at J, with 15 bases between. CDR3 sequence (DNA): TGCGCCAGCAGCCAAGATAACACAGGGTCTTTCGAGCAGTACTTC. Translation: CASSQDNTGSFEQYF.

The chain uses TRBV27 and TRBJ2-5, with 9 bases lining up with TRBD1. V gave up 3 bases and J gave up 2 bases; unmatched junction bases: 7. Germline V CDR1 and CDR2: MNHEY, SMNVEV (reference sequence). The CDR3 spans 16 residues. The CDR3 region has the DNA TGTGCCAGCAGTTTTACAGGGGGCCGTATGCAAGAGACCCAGTACTTC. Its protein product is CASSFTGGRMQETQYF.

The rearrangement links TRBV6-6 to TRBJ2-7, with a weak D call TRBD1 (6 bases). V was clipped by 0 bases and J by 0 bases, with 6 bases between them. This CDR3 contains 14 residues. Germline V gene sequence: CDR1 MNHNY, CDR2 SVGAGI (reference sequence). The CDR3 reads CASSYSDSSYEQYF. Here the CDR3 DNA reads TGTGCCAGCAGTTACTCGGACAGCTCCTACGAGCAGTACTTC.

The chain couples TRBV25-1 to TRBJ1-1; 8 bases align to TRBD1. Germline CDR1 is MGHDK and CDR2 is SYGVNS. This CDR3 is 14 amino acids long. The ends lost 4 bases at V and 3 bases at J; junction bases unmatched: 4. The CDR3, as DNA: TGTGCCAGCAGTGCGACAGGGGTAGACACTGAAGCTTTCTTT. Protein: CASSATGVDTEAFF.

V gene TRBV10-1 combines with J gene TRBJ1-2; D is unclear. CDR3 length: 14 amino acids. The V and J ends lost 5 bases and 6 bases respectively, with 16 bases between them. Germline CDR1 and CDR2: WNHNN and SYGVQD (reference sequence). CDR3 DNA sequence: TGCGCCAGCAGTCAAGAGGTCATTCTGGATGGCTACACCTTC. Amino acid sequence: CASSQEVILDGYTF.

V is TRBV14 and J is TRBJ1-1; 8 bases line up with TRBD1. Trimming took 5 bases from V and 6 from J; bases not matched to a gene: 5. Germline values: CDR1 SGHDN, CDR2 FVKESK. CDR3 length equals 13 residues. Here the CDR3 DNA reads TGTGCCAGCAGCAAGACAGGGGACCCTGAAGCTTTCTTT. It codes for CASSKTGDPEAFF.

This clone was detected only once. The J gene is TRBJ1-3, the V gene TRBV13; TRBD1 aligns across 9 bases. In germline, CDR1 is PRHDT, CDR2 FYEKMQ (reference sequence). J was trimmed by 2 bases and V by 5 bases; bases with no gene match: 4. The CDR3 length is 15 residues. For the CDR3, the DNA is TGTGCCAGCAGCCCGAGGACAGGGGCTGGAAACACCATATATTTT. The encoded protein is CASSPRTGAGNTIYF. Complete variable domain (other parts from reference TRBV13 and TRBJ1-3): AAGVIQSPRHLIKEKRETATLKCYPIPRHDTVYWYQQGPGQDPQFLISFYEKMQSDKGSIPDRFSAQQFSDYHSELNMSSLELGDSALYFCASSPRTGAGNTIYFGEGSWLTVV.

CDR3 sequence (DNA): TGCGCCAGCAGCCAAGTTCTCGAGAGCTCCTACGAGCAGTACTTC. Its protein is CASSQVLESSYEQYF. This sequence joins TRBV4-1 and TRBJ2-7, with D hard to call. This CDR3 comprises 15 residues. V shed 1 base and J shed 0 bases, with 10 bases lying between them. Per germline, CDR1 MGHRA and CDR2 YSYEKL.